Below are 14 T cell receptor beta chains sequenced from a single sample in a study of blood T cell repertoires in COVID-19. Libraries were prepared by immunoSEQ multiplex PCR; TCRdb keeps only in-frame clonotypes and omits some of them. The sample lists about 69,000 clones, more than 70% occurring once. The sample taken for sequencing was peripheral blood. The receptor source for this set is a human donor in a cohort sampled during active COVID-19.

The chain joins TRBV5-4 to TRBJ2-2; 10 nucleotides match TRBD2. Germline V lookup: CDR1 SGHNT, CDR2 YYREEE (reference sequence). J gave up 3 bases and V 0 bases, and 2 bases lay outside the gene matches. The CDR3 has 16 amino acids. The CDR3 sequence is CASSLASGGYTGELFF. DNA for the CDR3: TGTGCCAGCAGCTTGGCTAGCGGGGGTTACACCGGGGAGCTGTTTTTT.

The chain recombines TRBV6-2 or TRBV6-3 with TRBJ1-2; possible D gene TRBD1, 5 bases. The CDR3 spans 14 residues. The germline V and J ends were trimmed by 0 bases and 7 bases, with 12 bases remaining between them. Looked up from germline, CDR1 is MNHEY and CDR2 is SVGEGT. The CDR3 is CASSYSWQGAGYTF. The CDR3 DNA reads TGTGCCAGCAGTTACTCATGGCAGGGTGCTGGCTACACCTTC.

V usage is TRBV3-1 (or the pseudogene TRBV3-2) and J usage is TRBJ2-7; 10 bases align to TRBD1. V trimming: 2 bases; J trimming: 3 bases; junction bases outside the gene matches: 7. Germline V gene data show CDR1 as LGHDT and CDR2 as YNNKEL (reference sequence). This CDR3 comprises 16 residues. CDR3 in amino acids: CASSQLPRDRGYEQYF. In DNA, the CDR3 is TGTGCCAGCAGCCAACTACCCCGGGACAGGGGCTACGAGCAGTACTTC.

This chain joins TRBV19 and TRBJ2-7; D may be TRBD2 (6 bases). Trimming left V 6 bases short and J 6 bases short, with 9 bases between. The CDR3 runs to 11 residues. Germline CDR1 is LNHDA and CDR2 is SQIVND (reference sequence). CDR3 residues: CASRKGGEQYF. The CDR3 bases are TGTGCCAGTAGAAAGGGAGGCGAGCAGTACTTC.

For the CDR3, the DNA is TGTGCCAGCAGTGAACCAGGGAGGCTCTATGGCTACACCTTC. It encodes CASSEPGRLYGYTF. This chain uses TRBV25-1 with TRBJ1-2, with a possible D match to TRBD1 (5 bases). CDR3 size: 14 residues. Germline V CDR1 and CDR2: MGHDK, SYGVNS. The V and J ends lost 2 bases and 4 bases respectively, with 11 bases between them.

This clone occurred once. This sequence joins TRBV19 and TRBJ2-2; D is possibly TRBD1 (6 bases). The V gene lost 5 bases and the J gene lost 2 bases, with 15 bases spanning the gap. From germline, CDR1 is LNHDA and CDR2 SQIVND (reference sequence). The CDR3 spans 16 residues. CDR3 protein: CASSPYGDTNTGELFF. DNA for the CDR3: TGTGCCAGTAGTCCGTACGGGGACACCAACACCGGGGAGCTGTTTTTT.

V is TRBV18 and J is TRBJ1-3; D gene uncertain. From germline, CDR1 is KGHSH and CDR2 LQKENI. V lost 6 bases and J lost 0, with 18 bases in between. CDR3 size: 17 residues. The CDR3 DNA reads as TGTGCCAGCTCCCTGACTCAGGAGGGAACCTCTGGAAACACCATATATTTT. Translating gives CASSLTQEGTSGNTIYF.

The CDR3 DNA reads as TGCGCCAGCAGTGAGTCAGGAGGGACAGGACGACAAGGAGGCAATCAGCCCCAGCATTTT. Its translation: CASSESGGTGRQGGNQPQHF. The rearrangement joins TRBV10-1 to TRBJ1-5; 8 bases fit TRBD1. After removal of 0 bases from V and 2 bases from J, the junction contained 15 bases not matched to a gene. This CDR3 spans 20 amino acids. The V gene's germline CDR1 is WNHNN and CDR2 SYGVQD (reference sequence).

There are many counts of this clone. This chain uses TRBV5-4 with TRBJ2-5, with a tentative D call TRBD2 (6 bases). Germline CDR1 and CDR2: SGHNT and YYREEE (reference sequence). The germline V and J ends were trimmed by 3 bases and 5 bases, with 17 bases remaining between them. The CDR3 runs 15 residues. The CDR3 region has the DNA TGTGCCAGCAGCTATTCCTGGCGGGGTGGGGAGACCCAGTACTTC. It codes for CASSYSWRGGETQYF.

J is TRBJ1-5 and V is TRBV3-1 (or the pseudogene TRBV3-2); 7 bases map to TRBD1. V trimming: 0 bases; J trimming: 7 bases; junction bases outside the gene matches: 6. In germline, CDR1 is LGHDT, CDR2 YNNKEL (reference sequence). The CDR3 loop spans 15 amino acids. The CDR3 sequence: CASSQDTTGSQPQHF. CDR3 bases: TGTGCCAGCAGCCAAGACACGACAGGGAGCCAGCCCCAGCATTTT.

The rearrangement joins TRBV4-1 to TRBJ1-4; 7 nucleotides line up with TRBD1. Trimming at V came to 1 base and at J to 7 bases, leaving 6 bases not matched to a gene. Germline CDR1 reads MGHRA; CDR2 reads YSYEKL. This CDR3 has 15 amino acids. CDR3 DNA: TGCGCCAGCAGCCAAGGCCAGGGGGTGAGTGAAAAACTGTTTTTT. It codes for CASSQGQGVSEKLFF.

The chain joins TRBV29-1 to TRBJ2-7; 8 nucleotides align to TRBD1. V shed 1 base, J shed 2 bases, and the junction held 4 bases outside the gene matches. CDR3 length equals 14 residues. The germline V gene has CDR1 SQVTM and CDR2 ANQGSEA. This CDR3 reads CSVEGETGAYEQYF. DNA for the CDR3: TGCAGCGTTGAAGGGGAGACAGGGGCCTACGAGCAGTACTTC.

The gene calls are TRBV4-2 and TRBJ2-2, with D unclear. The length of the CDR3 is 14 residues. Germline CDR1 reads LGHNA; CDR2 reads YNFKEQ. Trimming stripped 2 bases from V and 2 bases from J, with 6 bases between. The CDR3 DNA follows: TGTGCCAGCAGCCAAAACAAAAACACCGGGGAGCTGTTTTTT. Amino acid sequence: CASSQNKNTGELFF.

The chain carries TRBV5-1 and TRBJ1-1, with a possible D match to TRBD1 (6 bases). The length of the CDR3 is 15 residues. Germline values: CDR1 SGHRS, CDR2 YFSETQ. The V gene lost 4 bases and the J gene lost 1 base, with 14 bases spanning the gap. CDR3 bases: TGCGCCAGCAGCCCGGGGGGGCAGCAGAACACTGAAGCTTTCTTT. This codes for CASSPGGQQNTEAFF. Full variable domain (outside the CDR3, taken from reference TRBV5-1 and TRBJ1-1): KAGVTQTPRYLIKTRGQQVTLSCSPISGHRSVSWYQQTPGQGLQFLFEYFSETQRNKGNFPGRFSGRQFSNSRSEMNVSTLELGDSALYLCASSPGGQQNTEAFFGQGTRLTVV.